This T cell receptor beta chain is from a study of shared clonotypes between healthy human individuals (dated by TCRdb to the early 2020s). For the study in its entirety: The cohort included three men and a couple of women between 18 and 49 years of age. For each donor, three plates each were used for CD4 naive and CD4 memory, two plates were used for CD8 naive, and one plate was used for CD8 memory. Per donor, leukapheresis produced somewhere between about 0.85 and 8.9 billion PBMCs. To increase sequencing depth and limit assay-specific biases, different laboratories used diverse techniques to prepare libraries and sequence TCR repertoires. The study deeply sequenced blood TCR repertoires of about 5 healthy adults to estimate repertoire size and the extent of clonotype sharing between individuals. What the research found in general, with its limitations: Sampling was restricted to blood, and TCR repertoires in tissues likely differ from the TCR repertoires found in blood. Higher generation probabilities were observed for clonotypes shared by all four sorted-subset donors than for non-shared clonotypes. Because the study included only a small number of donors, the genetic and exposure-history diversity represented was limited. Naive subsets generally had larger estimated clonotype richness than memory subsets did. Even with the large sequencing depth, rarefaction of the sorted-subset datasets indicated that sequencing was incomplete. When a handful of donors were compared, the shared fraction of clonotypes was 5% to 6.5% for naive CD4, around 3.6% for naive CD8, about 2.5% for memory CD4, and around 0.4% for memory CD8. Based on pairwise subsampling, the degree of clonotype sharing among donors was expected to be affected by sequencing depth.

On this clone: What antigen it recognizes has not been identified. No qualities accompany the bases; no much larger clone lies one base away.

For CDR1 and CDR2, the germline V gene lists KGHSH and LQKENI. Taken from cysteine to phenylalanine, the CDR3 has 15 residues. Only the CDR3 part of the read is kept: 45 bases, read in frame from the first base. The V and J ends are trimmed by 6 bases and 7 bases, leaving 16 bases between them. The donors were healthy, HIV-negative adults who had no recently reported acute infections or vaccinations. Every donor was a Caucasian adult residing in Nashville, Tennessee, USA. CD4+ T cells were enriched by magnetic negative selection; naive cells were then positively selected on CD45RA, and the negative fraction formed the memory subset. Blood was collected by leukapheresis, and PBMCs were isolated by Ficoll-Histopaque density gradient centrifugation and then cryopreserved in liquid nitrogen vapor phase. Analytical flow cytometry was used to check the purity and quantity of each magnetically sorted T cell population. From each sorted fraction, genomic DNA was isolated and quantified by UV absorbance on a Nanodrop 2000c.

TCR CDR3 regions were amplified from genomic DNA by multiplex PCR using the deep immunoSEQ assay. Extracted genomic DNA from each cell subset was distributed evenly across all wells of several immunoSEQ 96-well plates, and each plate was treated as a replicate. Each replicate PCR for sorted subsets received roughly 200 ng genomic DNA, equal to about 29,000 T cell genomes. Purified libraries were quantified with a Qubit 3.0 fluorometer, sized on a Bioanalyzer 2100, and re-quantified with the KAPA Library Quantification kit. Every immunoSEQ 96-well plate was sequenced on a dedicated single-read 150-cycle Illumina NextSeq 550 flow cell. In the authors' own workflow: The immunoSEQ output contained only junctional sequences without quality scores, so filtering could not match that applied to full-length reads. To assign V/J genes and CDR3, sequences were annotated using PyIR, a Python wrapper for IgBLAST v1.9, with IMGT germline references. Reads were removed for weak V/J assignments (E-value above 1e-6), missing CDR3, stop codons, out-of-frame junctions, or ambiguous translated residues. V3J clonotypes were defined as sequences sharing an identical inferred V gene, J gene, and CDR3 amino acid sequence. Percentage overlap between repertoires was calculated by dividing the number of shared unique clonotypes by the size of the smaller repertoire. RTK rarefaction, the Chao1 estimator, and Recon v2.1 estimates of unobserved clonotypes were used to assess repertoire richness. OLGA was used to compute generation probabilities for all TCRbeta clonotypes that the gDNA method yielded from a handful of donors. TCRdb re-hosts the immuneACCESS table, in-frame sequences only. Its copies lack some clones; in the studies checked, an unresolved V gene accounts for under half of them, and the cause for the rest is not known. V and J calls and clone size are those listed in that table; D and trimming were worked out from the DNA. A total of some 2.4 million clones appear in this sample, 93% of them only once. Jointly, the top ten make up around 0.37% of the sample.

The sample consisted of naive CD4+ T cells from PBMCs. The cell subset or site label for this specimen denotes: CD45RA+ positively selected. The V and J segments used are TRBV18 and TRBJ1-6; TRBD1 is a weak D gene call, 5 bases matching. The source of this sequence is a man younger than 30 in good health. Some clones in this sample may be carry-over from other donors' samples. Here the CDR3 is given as CASSPLDSSNSPLHF. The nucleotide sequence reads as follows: TGTGCCAGCTCCCCCCTCGACAGCTCAAATTCACCCCTCCACTTT.